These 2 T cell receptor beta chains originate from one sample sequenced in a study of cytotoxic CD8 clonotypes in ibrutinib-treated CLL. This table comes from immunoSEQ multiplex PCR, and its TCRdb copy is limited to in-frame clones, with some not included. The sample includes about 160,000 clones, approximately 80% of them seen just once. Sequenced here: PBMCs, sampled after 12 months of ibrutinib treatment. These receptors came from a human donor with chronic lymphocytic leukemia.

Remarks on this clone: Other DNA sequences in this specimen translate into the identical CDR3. In nucleotides, the CDR3 is TGTGCCAGCAGTTTAGGGTACGAGCAGTACTTC. Its protein is CASSLGYEQYF. The genes are TRBV28 and TRBJ2-7; D uncertain. Germline V gives CDR1 MDHEN, CDR2 SYDVKM. The CDR3 is 11 residues long. V lost 2 bases to trimming and J lost 4 bases, with 3 bases between them. Full variable domain (outside the CDR3, taken from reference TRBV28 and TRBJ2-7): DVKVTQSSRYLVKRTGEKVFLECVQDMDHENMFWYRQDPGLGLRLIYFSYDVKMKEKGDIPEGYSVSREKKERFSLILESASTNQTSMYLCASSLGYEQYFGPGTRLTVT.

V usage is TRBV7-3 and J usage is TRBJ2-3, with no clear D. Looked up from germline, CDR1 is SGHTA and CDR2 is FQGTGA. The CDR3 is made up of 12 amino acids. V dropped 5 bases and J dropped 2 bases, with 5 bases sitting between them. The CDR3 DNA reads TGTGCCAGCAGCAACCTCACAGATACGCAGTATTTT. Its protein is CASSNLTDTQYF.